These 22 T cell receptor beta chains originate from one sample sequenced in a study of shared clonotypes between healthy human individuals. TCRdb keeps only in-frame clones here, not all; method: immunoSEQ multiplex PCR. The sample includes 190,000 or so clones, approximately 92% of them seen just once. Sequencing was carried out using naive CD4+ T cells sorted from blood. Indicated subset: CD45RA+ positively selected. The origin of the receptors is a young woman in good health.

This clone appeared once. The chain uses TRBV19 and TRBJ1-5, with D maybe TRBD1 (5 bases). V lost 2 bases and J lost 3, with 17 bases in between. This CDR3 spans 17 amino acids. Germline V gene data show CDR1 as LNHDA and CDR2 as SQIVND (reference sequence). The CDR3 DNA reads TGTGCCAGTAGTATATCGGGGGTAGGGTTTTACAATCAGCCCCAGCATTTT. Protein product: CASSISGVGFYNQPQHF.

The rearrangement links TRBV10-3 to TRBJ1-5; D is uncertain. Germline CDR1 is ENHRY and CDR2 is SYGVKD. V shed 3 bases and J shed 4 bases, with 10 bases lying between them. The CDR3 has 14 residues. This CDR3 is CAISDSNRNQPQHF. DNA of the CDR3: TGTGCCATCAGTGATTCTAACAGAAATCAGCCCCAGCATTTT.

There are a few counts of this clone. The CDR3 region has the DNA TGTGCCAGCAGTTCGACAGCACCCGCTAACTATGGCTACACCTTC. Its translation: CASSSTAPANYGYTF. V usage is TRBV25-1 and J usage is TRBJ1-2, with a weak D call TRBD1 (5 bases). The CDR3 consists of 15 residues. The germline V gene has CDR1 MGHDK and CDR2 SYGVNS. The V gene lost 5 bases and the J gene lost 0 bases, with 13 bases spanning the gap.

The genes are TRBV19 and TRBJ1-1, with D tentatively TRBD1 (6 bases). Trimming left V 2 bases short and J 2 bases short, with 18 bases between. Per germline, CDR1 LNHDA and CDR2 SQIVND (reference sequence). The CDR3 sequence is 17 residues long. The CDR3: CASSIMRGRRLNTEAFF. As DNA, the CDR3 is TGTGCCAGTAGTATAATGAGGGGGAGACGGCTCAACACTGAAGCTTTCTTT.

The rearrangement uses TRBV5-8 and TRBJ1-5, with unresolved D. This CDR3 region has 12 residues. The V and J ends lost 4 bases and 5 bases respectively, with 7 bases between them. The germline CDR1 and CDR2 sequences are SGHTS and YDEGEE. CDR3 DNA sequence: TGTGCCAGCAGCGCGCGTTATCAGCCCCAGCATTTT. Translating gives CASSARYQPQHF.

The V gene is TRBV19, the J gene TRBJ1-5, with TRBD1 identical over 7 bases. CDR1 is LNHDA, CDR2 SQIVND, per germline (reference sequence). Trimming cost V 9 bases and J 3 bases; bases outside gene matches: 5. CDR3 length equals 13 residues. The CDR3 here is CASQGQHNQPQHF. CDR3 DNA sequence: TGTGCCAGCCAGGGACAGCACAATCAGCCCCAGCATTTT.

The chain is built from TRBV23-1 and TRBJ2-5; D unclear. TRBV23-1 is filed as an ORF, its function uncertain. The V end was cut by 8 bases, the J end by 11 bases, with 9 bases between. The CDR3 consists of 9 residues. The CDR3 DNA sequence: TGCGCCAGCCCCTTTGAGCAGTACTTC. This encodes CASPFEQYF.

Only a few counts were recorded for this clone. This sequence joins TRBV30 and TRBJ2-7; TRBD1 might be the D (6 bases). The CDR3 has 15 amino acids. Germline CDR1 GTSNPN, CDR2 SVGIG (reference sequence). With 3 bases removed from V and 2 bases from J, the gap between germline ends came to 17 bases. As DNA, the CDR3 is TGTGCCTGGAGAACCGGACAGCCCGGAGCCTACGAGCAGTACTTC. It specifies CAWRTGQPGAYEQYF.

The chain combines TRBV19 with TRBJ2-1; 7 positions match TRBD2. CDR1 is LNHDA and CDR2 is SQIVND in the germline V gene (reference sequence). The junction had 10 bases not matched to a gene; V was cut back by 6 bases and J by 2 bases. CDR3 length: 16 residues. The CDR3 DNA reads as TGTGCCAGTAGCCCCACTCGGGGGAGGGCCTACAATGAGCAGTTCTTC. It specifies CASSPTRGRAYNEQFF.

The gene calls are TRBV21-1 and TRBJ2-7; the D call of TRBD2 is as the table states it, not checked on the DNA. TRBV21-1 represents a pseudogene. This CDR3 region has 15 residues. CDR3 residues: CASSKADGDSYEQYF. The CDR3 DNA is TGTGCCAGCAGCAAGGCGGACGGGGACTCCTACGAGCAGTACTTC.

The V call is TRBV14, the J call TRBJ1-2; the match to TRBD1 covers 7 bases. Germline CDR1 and CDR2: SGHDN and FVKESK. This CDR3 is built from 14 residues. V trimming: 1 base; J trimming: 5 bases; junction bases outside the gene matches: 4. The CDR3 protein is CASSQGGTVYGYTF. CDR3 DNA: TGTGCCAGCAGCCAAGGAGGGACAGTGTATGGCTACACCTTC.

The V and J genes are TRBV18 and TRBJ1-1; 7 positions match TRBD1. V was pared by 4 bases and J by 2 bases, with 4 bases of the junction left unmatched. Germline CDR1 and CDR2: KGHSH and LQKENI. The CDR3 runs to 14 residues. The CDR3 nucleotides read TGTGCCAGCTCACAGACAGGGACAAACACTGAAGCTTTCTTT. This codes for CASSQTGTNTEAFF.

V and J are TRBV27 and TRBJ1-1; no firm D call. This CDR3 contains 12 residues. Germline-derived CDR1 and CDR2 are MNHEY and SMNVEV (reference sequence). V was cut by 5 bases and J by 5 bases, with 9 bases left in between. The CDR3 loop reads CASSDQRTEAFF. CDR3 in DNA: TGTGCCAGCAGTGACCAACGGACTGAAGCTTTCTTT.

The chain has TRBV29-1 and TRBJ1-1, with TRBD1 matching 7 bases. The CDR3 totals 14 residues. Germline loops: CDR1 SQVTM, CDR2 ANQGSEA. V lost 2 bases, J lost 4 bases, and 7 bases stayed unmatched. CDR3 coding DNA: TGCAGCGTTGAAACGGACAGGAGGGGCACTGAAGCTTTCTTT. This sequence encodes CSVETDRRGTEAFF.

The chain recombines TRBV2 with TRBJ2-7; 9 positions match TRBD1. CDR3 length: 15 residues. Trimming removed 6 bases from V and 2 bases from J; junction bases left unmatched: 8. Germline values: CDR1 SNHLY, CDR2 FYNNEI. In DNA, the CDR3 is TGTGCCAGCAGAGCGGGGACAGGGAATGCCTACGAGCAGTACTTC. It encodes CASRAGTGNAYEQYF.

A remark on this clone: One junction end does not reproduce the germline sequence, and a read error may be involved. V is TRBV2 and J is TRBJ2-7, with TRBD2 identical over 15 bases. This CDR3 region has 15 residues. The germline V gene encodes CDR1 SNHLY and CDR2 FYNNEI. The CDR3 nucleotides read TGTGCCAGCAGTGCGGGGGGACTAGCGGGAGGAGGTTGTTGCTTC. Translating gives CASSAGGLAGGGCCF.

The V call is TRBV2, the J call TRBJ2-7, with 12 nucleotides matching TRBD2. Germline CDR1 reads SNHLY; CDR2 reads FYNNEI. V shed 6 bases and J 0 bases; nucleotides not matched to a gene: 0. The CDR3 totals 14 residues. This CDR3 reads CASRTSGSSYEQYF. The CDR3 DNA follows: TGTGCCAGCAGGACTAGCGGGAGCTCCTACGAGCAGTACTTC.

The chain recombines TRBV11-2 with TRBJ1-6; 8 bases map to TRBD1. CDR3 size: 16 residues. CDR1 SGHAT and CDR2 FQNNGV come from the germline V gene. V dropped 1 base and J dropped 10; count of bases not matched to a gene: 9. This CDR3 reads CASSLVRGQPGSPLHF. The CDR3 region has the DNA TGTGCCAGCAGCTTAGTCAGGGGGCAGCCAGGGTCACCCCTCCACTTT.

CDR3 bases: TGTGCCAGCAGGGGAATGTGGGGAGCGGACGAGCAGTACTTC. Protein sequence: CASRGMWGADEQYF. V and J are TRBV2 and TRBJ2-7, with a weak D call TRBD2 (5 bases). CDR1 is SNHLY, CDR2 FYNNEI, per germline. The CDR3 is 14 residues long. V lost 6 bases and J 5 bases, leaving 17 bases between the germline ends.

This CDR3 is CASSSPDQPQHF. DNA for the CDR3: TGTGCCAGCAGTTCCCCTGATCAGCCCCAGCATTTT. The chain employs TRBV28 and TRBJ1-5; D ambiguous. Germline V gives CDR1 MDHEN, CDR2 SYDVKM. Trimming stripped 4 bases from V and 5 bases from J, with 6 bases between. The length of the CDR3 is 12 residues.

V gene TRBV25-1 combines with J gene TRBJ1-2; D unresolved. This CDR3 is built from 15 residues. The V end lost 2 bases, the J end lost 8 bases, and 18 bases lay between the germline ends. The germline gives CDR1 MGHDK, CDR2 SYGVNS. The CDR3 sequence: CASSEPGRTFLGYTF. The CDR3 DNA sequence: TGTGCCAGCAGTGAACCGGGTCGGACCTTTTTAGGCTACACCTTC.

This sequence joins TRBV7-6 and TRBJ1-2; D might be TRBD1 (6 bases). This CDR3 is 13 amino acids long. Per germline, CDR1 SGHVS and CDR2 FNYEAQ. V was cut by 5 bases and J by 2 bases, with 9 bases left in between. The CDR3 DNA reads TGTGCCAGCAGCCCTGACAGGAACTATGGCTACACCTTC. Its protein is CASSPDRNYGYTF. Together with reference TRBV7-6 and TRBJ1-2, the CDR3 gives the full variable domain: GAGVSQSPRYKVTKRGQDVALRCDPISGHVSLYWYRQALGQGPEFLTYFNYEAQQDKSGLPNDRFSAERPEGSISTLTIQRTEQRDSAMYRCASSPDRNYGYTFGSGTRLTVV.